A selection of T cell receptor beta chains follows, all from one sample in a study of cytomegalovirus exposure and HLA in healthy donors. Libraries were prepared by immunoSEQ multiplex PCR; TCRdb keeps only in-frame clonotypes and omits some of them. This repertoire shows approximately 120,000 clones, 81% found once; its top ten account for 1.8%. Source material: PBMCs. The origin of the receptors is a young man in good health and CMV-seronegative. The CDR3 runs from the conserved cysteine through the conserved F or W. Fields, in order: CDR3 DNA, CDR3 protein, V gene, clone size, D gene, J gene. The D gene is left open where the match is weak. Expanded clones are given a class, and other clones once, few, many or no size at all.

CDR3nt: TGTGCCAGCCGGGAGGGACGGTTCTATGGCTACACCTTC
CDR3aa: CASREGRFYGYTF
v_gene: TRBV6-5
abundance: .
d_gene: .
j_gene: TRBJ1-2

CDR3nt: TGTGCCAGCTCACCGACAAATATGAACACTGAAGCTTTCTTT
CDR3aa: CASSPTNMNTEAFF
v_gene: TRBV18
abundance: .
d_gene: .
j_gene: TRBJ1-1

CDR3nt: TGTGCCAGCAGCTCGGGACAGGGGACAGGTACGCAGTATTTT
CDR3aa: CASSSGQGTGTQYF
v_gene: TRBV7-9
abundance: .
d_gene: TRBD1
j_gene: TRBJ2-3

CDR3nt: TGTGCCAGCAGCGAAGAGGGGGCTGGGTCCTACGAGCAGTACTTC
CDR3aa: CASSEEGAGSYEQYF
v_gene: TRBV6-1
abundance: few
d_gene: TRBD1
j_gene: TRBJ2-7

CDR3nt: TGTGCCGGAACTCCGGGACAGCCAAATTCACCCCTCCACTTT
CDR3aa: CAGTPGQPNSPLHF
v_gene: TRBV6-5
abundance: once
d_gene: TRBD1
j_gene: TRBJ1-6

CDR3nt: TGTGCCAGCAGCTCAGGGGTTCAGGGTCTGCGAAACACCATATATTTT
CDR3aa: CASSSGVQGLRNTIYF
v_gene: TRBV11-2
abundance: .
d_gene: .
j_gene: TRBJ1-3

CDR3nt: TGTGCCAGCAGCGAAAAACTCCTTGGCACAGATACGCAGTATTTT
CDR3aa: CASSEKLLGTDTQYF
v_gene: TRBV5-6
abundance: few
d_gene: .
j_gene: TRBJ2-3

CDR3nt: TGCGCCAGCAGCCAGGCGGGCGGGACAGGGAGGGGTGAGCAGTTCTTC
CDR3aa: CASSQAGGTGRGEQFF
v_gene: TRBV4-3
abundance: once
d_gene: TRBD1
j_gene: TRBJ2-1

CDR3nt: TGTGCCAGCAGCTCGGACTCTGGGGGGGCCCAGTACTTC
CDR3aa: CASSSDSGGAQYF
v_gene: TRBV11-2
abundance: .
d_gene: TRBD2
j_gene: TRBJ2-5

CDR3nt: TGTGCCAGCAGCCCTCGGACAGAAATCTATGGCTACACCTTC
CDR3aa: CASSPRTEIYGYTF
v_gene: TRBV7-8
abundance: .
d_gene: .
j_gene: TRBJ1-2

CDR3nt: TGTGCCAGCAGCTCCTTCAGGGGTAGGGATTCACCCCTCCACTTT
CDR3aa: CASSSFRGRDSPLHF
v_gene: TRBV13
abundance: .
d_gene: .
j_gene: TRBJ1-6

CDR3nt: TGCAGCGTGGGAGGGACAGGGGTGAACACTGAAGCTTTCTTT
CDR3aa: CSVGGTGVNTEAFF
v_gene: TRBV29-1
abundance: .
d_gene: TRBD1
j_gene: TRBJ1-1

CDR3nt: TGTGTCAGCAGCCGGTGGTCCGGAGCCAAAAACATTCAGTACTTC
CDR3aa: CVSSRWSGAKNIQYF
v_gene: TRBV5-6
abundance: .
d_gene: .
j_gene: TRBJ2-4

CDR3nt: TGCGCCAGCAGCTTATCACAGATCCATGGCTACACCTTC
CDR3aa: CASSLSQIHGYTF
v_gene: TRBV5-1
abundance: .
d_gene: .
j_gene: TRBJ1-2

CDR3nt: TGTGCCAGCAGCTTAAGACAGGGGTCCGAAACGCTGTACAATGAGCAGTTCTTC
CDR3aa: CASSLRQGSETLYNEQFF
v_gene: TRBV7-3
abundance: .
d_gene: TRBD1
j_gene: TRBJ2-1

CDR3nt: TGTGCCAGCAGCCTAGGGCAGAATCAGCCCCAGCATTTT
CDR3aa: CASSLGQNQPQHF
v_gene: TRBV11-2
abundance: .
d_gene: .
j_gene: TRBJ1-5

CDR3nt: TGTGCCAGCAGCTTACGTGGACAGGCCTTCTCCTACGAGCAGTACTTC
CDR3aa: CASSLRGQAFSYEQYF
v_gene: TRBV7-2
abundance: .
d_gene: TRBD1
j_gene: TRBJ2-7

CDR3nt: TGTGCCAGCAGTGAACTCAATATGATGACAGGGACTGGAAACACCATATATTTT
CDR3aa: CASSELNMMTGTGNTIYF
v_gene: TRBV25-1
abundance: .
d_gene: TRBD1
j_gene: TRBJ1-3

CDR3nt: TGTGCCAGCTCACCACCCGGACTAGCGGGCACAGATACGCAGTATTTT
CDR3aa: CASSPPGLAGTDTQYF
v_gene: TRBV18
abundance: once
d_gene: TRBD2
j_gene: TRBJ2-3

CDR3nt: TGTGCCAGCAGTACCGACAGGGGGGATGCGCAGTATTTT
CDR3aa: CASSTDRGDAQYF
v_gene: TRBV6-4
abundance: .
d_gene: TRBD1
j_gene: TRBJ2-3

CDR3nt: TGCGCCAGCAGCCGGGAGGGCAGTTCTGGGACTGAAGCTTTCTTT
CDR3aa: CASSREGSSGTEAFF
v_gene: TRBV5-1
abundance: few
d_gene: .
j_gene: TRBJ1-1

CDR3nt: TGCGCCAGCAGTCATACCGACAGTATGAACACTGAAGCTTTCTTT
CDR3aa: CASSHTDSMNTEAFF
v_gene: TRBV4-3
abundance: .
d_gene: .
j_gene: TRBJ1-1

CDR3nt: TGCGCCAGCAGCCAAGACAGGGTTGGAGCTGGAAACACCATATATTTT
CDR3aa: CASSQDRVGAGNTIYF
v_gene: TRBV4-3
abundance: .
d_gene: .
j_gene: TRBJ1-3

CDR3nt: TGTGCCAGCAGTGCTCTAACCGGGGGGAACACTGAAGCTTTCTTT
CDR3aa: CASSALTGGNTEAFF
v_gene: TRBV6-1
abundance: .
d_gene: .
j_gene: TRBJ1-1

CDR3nt: TGTGCCACCAGCAGAATCCCGGGGGACAACTATGGCTACACCTTC
CDR3aa: CATSRIPGDNYGYTF
v_gene: TRBV15
abundance: .
d_gene: .
j_gene: TRBJ1-2

CDR3nt: TGTGCCATCAGTTCCGGGACAGGGAGTGAGCAGTTCTTC
CDR3aa: CAISSGTGSEQFF
v_gene: TRBV10-3
abundance: .
d_gene: TRBD1
j_gene: TRBJ2-1

CDR3nt: TGCGCCAGCAGTGAGTCAAGACAGGGGGTGGTAGATACGCAGTATTTT
CDR3aa: CASSESRQGVVDTQYF
v_gene: TRBV10-1
abundance: .
d_gene: TRBD1
j_gene: TRBJ2-3

CDR3nt: TGTGCCAGCAGCATTGACAGGGGGGGCACTGAAGCTTTCTTT
CDR3aa: CASSIDRGGTEAFF
v_gene: TRBV6-1
abundance: once
d_gene: TRBD1
j_gene: TRBJ1-1

CDR3nt: TGTGCCAGCAGCTTGGTAGCCGGACAGACTTATGGCTACACCTTC
CDR3aa: CASSLVAGQTYGYTF
v_gene: TRBV5-6
abundance: .
d_gene: .
j_gene: TRBJ1-2

CDR3nt: TGCGCCAGCAGTTCCAGGGATCTCTATGGCTACACCTTC
CDR3aa: CASSSRDLYGYTF
v_gene: TRBV5-1
abundance: .
d_gene: .
j_gene: TRBJ1-2

CDR3nt: TGCGCCAGCAGCCTAGGTCCCTCCGGGACAGCCTACGAGCAGTACTTC
CDR3aa: CASSLGPSGTAYEQYF
v_gene: TRBV4-3
abundance: .
d_gene: TRBD1
j_gene: TRBJ2-7

CDR3nt: TGTGCCAGCGCGCCGGGGGCGGGGGTCACAGATACGCAGTATTTT
CDR3aa: CASAPGAGVTDTQYF
v_gene: TRBV11-3
abundance: .
d_gene: .
j_gene: TRBJ2-3

CDR3nt: TGTGCCAGCAGTCCCGGGGACAGGTTAAACTATGGCTACACCTTC
CDR3aa: CASSPGDRLNYGYTF
v_gene: TRBV5-4
abundance: .
d_gene: TRBD1
j_gene: TRBJ1-2

CDR3nt: TGTGCCAGCAGCTTAGATTACTCCCGGATCTCTCGGGATGGCTACACCTTC
CDR3aa: CASSLDYSRISRDGYTF
v_gene: TRBV7-2
abundance: once
d_gene: .
j_gene: TRBJ1-2

CDR3nt: TGTGCCAGCAGCGTAGAGGGGACAGGGGGAGAAAAACTGTTTTTT
CDR3aa: CASSVEGTGGEKLFF
v_gene: TRBV9
abundance: once
d_gene: TRBD1
j_gene: TRBJ1-4

CDR3nt: TGTGCCAGCAGCCAAGATCAGGGGGAATATGAGCAGTTCTTC
CDR3aa: CASSQDQGEYEQFF
v_gene: TRBV4-2
abundance: once
d_gene: TRBD1
j_gene: TRBJ2-1

CDR3nt: TGTGCCAGCAGCCGGACAGGGGTCGGTCGTGTAGATACGCAGTATTTT
CDR3aa: CASSRTGVGRVDTQYF
v_gene: TRBV7-9
abundance: .
d_gene: TRBD1
j_gene: TRBJ2-3

CDR3nt: TGTGCCAGCAGACCGGACACCGGGTTCACAGATACGCAGTATTTT
CDR3aa: CASRPDTGFTDTQYF
v_gene: TRBV27
abundance: .
d_gene: .
j_gene: TRBJ2-3

CDR3nt: TGCGCCAGCAGCCTGACACAGGGGAACACTGAAGCTTTCTTT
CDR3aa: CASSLTQGNTEAFF
v_gene: TRBV4-1
abundance: .
d_gene: .
j_gene: TRBJ1-1

CDR3nt: TGTGCCAGCAGCTTCGGTGGCAGGGTGGAAGCTTTCTTT
CDR3aa: CASSFGGRVEAFF
v_gene: TRBV7-9
abundance: once
d_gene: .
j_gene: TRBJ1-1

CDR3nt: TGTGCCAGCAGCTTAAGCCGGGGGGGCTACAATGAGCAGTTCTTC
CDR3aa: CASSLSRGGYNEQFF
v_gene: TRBV7-3
abundance: once
d_gene: TRBD2
j_gene: TRBJ2-1

CDR3nt: TGCGCCAGCAGCTTGGCCTGGGCAGGGGGCGATATGGGCGAGCAGTACTTC
CDR3aa: CASSLAWAGGDMGEQYF
v_gene: TRBV5-1
abundance: .
d_gene: TRBD1
j_gene: TRBJ2-7

CDR3nt: TGCGCCAGCAGCTTGTACAGCGGGCTGGAAGAGACCCAGTACTTC
CDR3aa: CASSLYSGLEETQYF
v_gene: TRBV5-1
abundance: .
d_gene: .
j_gene: TRBJ2-5

CDR3nt: TGTGCCAGCAGTGCCTCGACAGGGTTAAATCGAAGGGTTTTCTTT
CDR3aa: CASSASTGLNRRVFF
v_gene: TRBV6-4
abundance: few
d_gene: TRBD1
j_gene: TRBJ1-1

CDR3nt: TGCAGCGTTGCCCAGGCACAAGAGACCCAGTACTTC
CDR3aa: CSVAQAQETQYF
v_gene: TRBV29-1
abundance: .
d_gene: .
j_gene: TRBJ2-5

CDR3nt: TGTGCCAGCAGCTTAGGTGGAGGCTACTATGGCTACACCTTC
CDR3aa: CASSLGGGYYGYTF
v_gene: TRBV7-9
abundance: .
d_gene: .
j_gene: TRBJ1-2

CDR3nt: TGCGCCAGCAGCTTGGGACAGGGGGAAACCGGGGAGCTGTTTTTT
CDR3aa: CASSLGQGETGELFF
v_gene: TRBV5-1
abundance: .
d_gene: TRBD1
j_gene: TRBJ2-2

CDR3nt: TGTGCCAGCAGTTATCAGGGGCCCACTGAAGCTTTCTTT
CDR3aa: CASSYQGPTEAFF
v_gene: TRBV6-5
abundance: .
d_gene: .
j_gene: TRBJ1-1

CDR3nt: TGCGCCAGCAGTGAGGGGTCGGGTTTCGCAGATACGCAGTATTTT
CDR3aa: CASSEGSGFADTQYF
v_gene: TRBV10-1
abundance: .
d_gene: .
j_gene: TRBJ2-3

CDR3nt: TGTGCCAGCAGCTTATTAGGACAGATGAACACTGAAGCTTTCTTT
CDR3aa: CASSLLGQMNTEAFF
v_gene: TRBV7-9
abundance: few
d_gene: .
j_gene: TRBJ1-1

CDR3nt: TGTGCCACCCTCGATACAGGGCTTTCCTACAATGAGCAGTTCTTC
CDR3aa: CATLDTGLSYNEQFF
v_gene: TRBV10-3
abundance: .
d_gene: .
j_gene: TRBJ2-1

CDR3nt: TGTGCCAGCGTTGACAGGGGGATGAACACTGAAGCTTTCTTT
CDR3aa: CASVDRGMNTEAFF
v_gene: TRBV6-1
abundance: .
d_gene: TRBD1
j_gene: TRBJ1-1

CDR3nt: TGTGCCAGCAGCTTAGAGACGAGGGATGGCTACACCTTC
CDR3aa: CASSLETRDGYTF
v_gene: TRBV7-3
abundance: .
d_gene: .
j_gene: TRBJ1-2

CDR3nt: TGTGCCAGCAGCACGCGACAGAGCGGGGACGCAGATACGCAGTATTTT
CDR3aa: CASSTRQSGDADTQYF
v_gene: TRBV7-8
abundance: .
d_gene: TRBD2
j_gene: TRBJ2-3

CDR3nt: TGTGCCAGCAACCTAGGGGGGGCGCGGTATGGCTACACCTTC
CDR3aa: CASNLGGARYGYTF
v_gene: TRBV9
abundance: .
d_gene: .
j_gene: TRBJ1-2

CDR3nt: TGCGCCAGCAGCTTACTAGGACTAGCGGGACAAGAGACCCAGTACTTC
CDR3aa: CASSLLGLAGQETQYF
v_gene: TRBV5-1
abundance: once
d_gene: TRBD2
j_gene: TRBJ2-5

CDR3nt: TGCGCCAGCAAGATCCAGACTGGCGCCCTGGAAAATGGCTACACCTTC
CDR3aa: CASKIQTGALENGYTF
v_gene: TRBV5-1
abundance: few
d_gene: .
j_gene: TRBJ1-2

CDR3nt: TGTGCCAGCAGCTTTCTGGACAGACCGAACACTGAAGCTTTCTTT
CDR3aa: CASSFLDRPNTEAFF
v_gene: TRBV11-2
abundance: .
d_gene: .
j_gene: TRBJ1-1

CDR3nt: TGTGCCAGCAGTTTATCGGCAGGCAGTGGCGCTTTCTTT
CDR3aa: CASSLSAGSGAFF
v_gene: TRBV27
abundance: .
d_gene: .
j_gene: TRBJ1-1

CDR3nt: TGTGCCAGCAGCTTGACAGGGAAAGACGAGCAGTACTTC
CDR3aa: CASSLTGKDEQYF
v_gene: TRBV5-4
abundance: few
d_gene: .
j_gene: TRBJ2-7